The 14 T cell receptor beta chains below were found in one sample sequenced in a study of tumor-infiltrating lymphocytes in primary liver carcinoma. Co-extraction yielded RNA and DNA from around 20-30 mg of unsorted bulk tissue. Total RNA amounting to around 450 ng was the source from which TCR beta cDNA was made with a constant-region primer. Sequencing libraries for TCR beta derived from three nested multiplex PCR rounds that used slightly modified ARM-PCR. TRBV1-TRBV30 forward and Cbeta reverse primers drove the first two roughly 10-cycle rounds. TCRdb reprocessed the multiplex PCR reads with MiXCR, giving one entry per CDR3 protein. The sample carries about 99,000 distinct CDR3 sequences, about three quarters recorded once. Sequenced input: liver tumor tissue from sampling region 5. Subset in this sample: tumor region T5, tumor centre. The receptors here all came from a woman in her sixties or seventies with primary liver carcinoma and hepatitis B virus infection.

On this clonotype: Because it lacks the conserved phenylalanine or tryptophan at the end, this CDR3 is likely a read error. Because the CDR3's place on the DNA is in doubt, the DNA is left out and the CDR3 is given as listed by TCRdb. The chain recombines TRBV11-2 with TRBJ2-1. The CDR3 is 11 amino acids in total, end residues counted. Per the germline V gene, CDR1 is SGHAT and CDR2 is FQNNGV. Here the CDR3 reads CASSLALMPFI.

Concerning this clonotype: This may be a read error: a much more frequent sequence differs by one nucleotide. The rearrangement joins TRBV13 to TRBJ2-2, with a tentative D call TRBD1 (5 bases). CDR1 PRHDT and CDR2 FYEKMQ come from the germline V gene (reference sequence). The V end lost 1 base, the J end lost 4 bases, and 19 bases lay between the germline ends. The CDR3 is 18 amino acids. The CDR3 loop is CASSLDRQTSRSTGELFF. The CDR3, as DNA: TGTGCCAGCAGCTTAGATAGACAGACATCCCGAAGCACCGGGGAGCTGTTTTTT.

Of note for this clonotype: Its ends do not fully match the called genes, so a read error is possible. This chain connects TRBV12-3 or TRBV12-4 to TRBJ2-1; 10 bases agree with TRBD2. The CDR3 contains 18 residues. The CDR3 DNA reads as TGTGCCTGCAGTTTAGAGGTAGGGCCGGGACTAGCGTACAATGAGCAGTTCTTC. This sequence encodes CACSLEVGPGLAYNEQFF.

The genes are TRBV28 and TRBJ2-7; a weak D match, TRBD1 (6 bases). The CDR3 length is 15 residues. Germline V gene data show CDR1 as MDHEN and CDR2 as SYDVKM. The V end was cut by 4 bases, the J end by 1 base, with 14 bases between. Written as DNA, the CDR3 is TGTGCCAGCAGTTCCCGAGGGGGTTGGTCCTACGAGCAGTACTTC. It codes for CASSSRGGWSYEQYF.

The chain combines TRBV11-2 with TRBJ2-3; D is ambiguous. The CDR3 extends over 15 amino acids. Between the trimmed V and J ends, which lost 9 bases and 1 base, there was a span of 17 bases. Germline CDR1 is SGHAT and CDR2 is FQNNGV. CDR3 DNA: TGTGCCAGTAGGCCCTCTGCGAGTGGCACAGATACGCAGTATTTT. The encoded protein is CASRPSASGTDTQYF.

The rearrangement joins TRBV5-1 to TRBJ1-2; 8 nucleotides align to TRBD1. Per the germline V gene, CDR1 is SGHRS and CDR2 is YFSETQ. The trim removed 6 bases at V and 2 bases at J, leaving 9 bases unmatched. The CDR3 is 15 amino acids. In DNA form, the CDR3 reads TGCGCCAGCATCTCCAACAGGGGGACGAACTATGGCTACACCTTC. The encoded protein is CASISNRGTNYGYTF.

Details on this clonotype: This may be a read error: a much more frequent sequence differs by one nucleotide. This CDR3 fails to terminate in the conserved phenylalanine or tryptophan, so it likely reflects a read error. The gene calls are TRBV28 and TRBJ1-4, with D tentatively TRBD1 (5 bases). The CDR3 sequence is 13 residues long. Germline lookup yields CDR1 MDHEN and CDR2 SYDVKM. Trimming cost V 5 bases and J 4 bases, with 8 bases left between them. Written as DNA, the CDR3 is TGTGCCAGCAGTGCGACAGTTAATGAAAAACTGTTTTTA. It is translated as CASSATVNEKLFL.

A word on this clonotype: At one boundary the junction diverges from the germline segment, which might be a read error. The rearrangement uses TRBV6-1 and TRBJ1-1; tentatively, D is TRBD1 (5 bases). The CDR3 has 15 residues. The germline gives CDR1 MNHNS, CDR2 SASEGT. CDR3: CASSEAGRWNAEAFF. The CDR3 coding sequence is TGTGCCAGCAGCGAGGCGGGACGGTGGAACGCTGAAGCTTTCTTT.

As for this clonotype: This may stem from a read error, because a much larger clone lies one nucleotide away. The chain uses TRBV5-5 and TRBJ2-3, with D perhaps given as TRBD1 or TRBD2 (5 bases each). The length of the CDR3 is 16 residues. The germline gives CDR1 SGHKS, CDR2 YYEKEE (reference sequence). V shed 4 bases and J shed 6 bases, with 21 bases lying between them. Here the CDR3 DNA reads TGTGCCAGCAGCAACCCGCCGGGTGGGGGAGCGGATACGCAGTATTTT. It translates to CASSNPPGGGADTQYF.

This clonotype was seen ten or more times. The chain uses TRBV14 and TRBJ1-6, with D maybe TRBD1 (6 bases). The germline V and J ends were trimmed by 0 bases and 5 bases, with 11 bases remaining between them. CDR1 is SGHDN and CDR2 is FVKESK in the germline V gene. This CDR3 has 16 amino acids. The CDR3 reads CASSQEGGRNNSPLHF. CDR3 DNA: TGTGCCAGCAGCCAAGAAGGGGGGCGGAATAATTCACCCCTCCACTTT.

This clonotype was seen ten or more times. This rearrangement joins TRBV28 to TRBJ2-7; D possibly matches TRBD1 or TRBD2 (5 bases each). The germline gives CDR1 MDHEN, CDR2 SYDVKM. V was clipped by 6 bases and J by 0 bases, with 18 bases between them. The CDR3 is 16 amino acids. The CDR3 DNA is TGTGCCAGCAGCTGCACCCGGGACGGATGCTCCTACGAGCAGTACTTC. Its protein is CASSCTRDGCSYEQYF.

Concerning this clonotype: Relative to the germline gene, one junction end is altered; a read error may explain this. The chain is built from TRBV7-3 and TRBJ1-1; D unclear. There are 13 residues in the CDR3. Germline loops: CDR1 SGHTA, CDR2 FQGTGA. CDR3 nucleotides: TGTGCCTGCAGCTTAGGGAGGAACACTGAAGCTTTCTTT. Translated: CACSLGRNTEAFF.

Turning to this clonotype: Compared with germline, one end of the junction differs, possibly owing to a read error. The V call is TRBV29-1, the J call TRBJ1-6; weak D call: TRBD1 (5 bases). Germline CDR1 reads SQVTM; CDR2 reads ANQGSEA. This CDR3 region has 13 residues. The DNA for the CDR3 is TGCAGTGTTGACATCGACAGCAGATCACCCCTCCACTTT. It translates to CSVDIDSRSPLHF. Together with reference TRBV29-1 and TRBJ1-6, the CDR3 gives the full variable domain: SAVISQKPSRDICQRGTSLTIQCQVDSQVTMMFWYRQQPGQSLTLIATANQGSEATYESGFVIDKFPISRPNLTFSTLTVSNMSPEDSSIYLCSVDIDSRSPLHFGNGTRLTVT.

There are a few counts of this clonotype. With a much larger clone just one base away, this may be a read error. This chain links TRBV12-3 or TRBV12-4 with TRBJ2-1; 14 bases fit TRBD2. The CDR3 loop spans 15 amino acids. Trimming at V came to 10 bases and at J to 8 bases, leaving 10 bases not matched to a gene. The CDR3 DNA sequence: TGTGCCAACAGCCGTGGACTAGCGGGAGGATATGAGCAGTTCTTC. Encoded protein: CANSRGLAGGYEQFF.